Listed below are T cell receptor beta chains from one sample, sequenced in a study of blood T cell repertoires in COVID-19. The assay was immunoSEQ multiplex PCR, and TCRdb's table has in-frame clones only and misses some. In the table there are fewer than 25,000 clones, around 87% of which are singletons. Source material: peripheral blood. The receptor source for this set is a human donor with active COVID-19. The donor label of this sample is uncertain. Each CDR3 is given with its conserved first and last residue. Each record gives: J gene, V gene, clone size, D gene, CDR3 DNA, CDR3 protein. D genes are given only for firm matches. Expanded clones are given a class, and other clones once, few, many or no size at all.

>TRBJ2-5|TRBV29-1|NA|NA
TGCAGCGTTGAACAGGGTTTTCTAGAGACCCAGTACTTC
CSVEQGFLETQYF
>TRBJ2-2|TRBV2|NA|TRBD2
TGTGCCAGCAGTCGCGGGAGAACCGGGGAGCTGTTTTTT
CASSRGRTGELFF
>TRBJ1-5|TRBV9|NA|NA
TGTGCCAGCAGCGGGACAGCCGATCAGCCCCAGCATTTT
CASSGTADQPQHF
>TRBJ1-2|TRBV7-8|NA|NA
TGTGCCAGCAGCTTAGAGGCAGGGGCTGGTGGCTACACCTTC
CASSLEAGAGGYTF
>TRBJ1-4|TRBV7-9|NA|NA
TGTGCCAGCAGCTTAGGAGGGAACGGAAAACTGTTTTTT
CASSLGGNGKLFF
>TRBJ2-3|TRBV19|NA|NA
TGTGCCAGTAGTATTAAAGGAGCGGGCACAGATACGCAGTATTTT
CASSIKGAGTDTQYF
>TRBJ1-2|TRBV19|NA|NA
TGTGCCAGTACCCCAGGGGAAGGGGGTTGGGATGGCTACACCTTC
CASTPGEGGWDGYTF
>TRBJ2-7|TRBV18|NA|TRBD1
TGTGCCAGCTCACCACCGGACAGGCACTCCTACGAGCAGTACTTC
CASSPPDRHSYEQYF
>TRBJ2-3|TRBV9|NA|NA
TGTGCCAGCAGCGTAATGGGGGGACCATCTAGCACAGATACGCAGTATTTT
CASSVMGGPSSTDTQYF
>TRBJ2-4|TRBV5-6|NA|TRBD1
TGTGCCAGCAGCCCCACCGGGACAGTTGGCCTGGTCAAAAACATTCAGTACTTC
CASSPTGTVGLVKNIQYF
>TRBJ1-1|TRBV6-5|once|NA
TGTGCCAGCAGCTTCGGACAGTACACTGAAGCTTTCTTT
CASSFGQYTEAFF
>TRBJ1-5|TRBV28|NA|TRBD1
TGTGCCAGCAGGGTTGGGACAGCCGGTCAGCCCCAGCATTTT
CASRVGTAGQPQHF
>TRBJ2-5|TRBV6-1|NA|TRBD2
TGTGCCAGCAGTGTAGCGGGGGGAGGGGTGGAGACCCAGTACTTC
CASSVAGGGVETQYF
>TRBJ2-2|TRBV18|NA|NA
TGTGCCAGCTCACCGGGCGTCCGCGCTACGAACACCGGGGAGCTGTTTTTT
CASSPGVRATNTGELFF
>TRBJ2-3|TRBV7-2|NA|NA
TGTGCCAGCAGCTCTTACACAGATACGCAGTATTTT
CASSSYTDTQYF
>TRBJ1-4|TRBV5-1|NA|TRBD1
TGCGCCAGCAGCTTACAGGGGGTCGTGAATGAAAAACTGTTTTTT
CASSLQGVVNEKLFF
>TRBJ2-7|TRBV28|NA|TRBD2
TGTGGGGTAGCGGGGGCACGTGAGCAGTACTTC
CGVAGAREQYF
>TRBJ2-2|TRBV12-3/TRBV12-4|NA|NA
TGTGCCAGCAGTCCTAGGGGTACCGGGGAGCTGTTTTTT
CASSPRGTGELFF
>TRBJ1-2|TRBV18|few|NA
TGTGCCAGCTCACCCAACAGCCCGGGGGATGGCTACACCTTC
CASSPNSPGDGYTF
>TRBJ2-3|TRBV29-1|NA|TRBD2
TGCAGCGTTGATACTAGCGGGGGGTTAACAGATACGCAGTATTTT
CSVDTSGGLTDTQYF
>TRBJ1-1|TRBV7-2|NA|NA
TGTGCCAGCAGCTTAGACAGCTTGATGAACACTGAAGCTTTCTTT
CASSLDSLMNTEAFF
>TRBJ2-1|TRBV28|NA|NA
TGTGCCAGCATGGGGGGAGCCAGCAACAATGAGCAGTTCTTC
CASMGGASNNEQFF
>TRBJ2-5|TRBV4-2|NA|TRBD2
TGTGCCAGCAGCCAAGGAGATAGCGGGGGGGCGGAGACCCAGTACTTC
CASSQGDSGGAETQYF
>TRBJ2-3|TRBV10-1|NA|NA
TGCGCCAGCAGCGCCTCGGGACTGAGCACAGATACGCAGTATTTT
CASSASGLSTDTQYF
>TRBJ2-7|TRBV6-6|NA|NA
TGTGCCAGCACCGATCTTAGCGAGACTTCGGAGCAGTACTTC
CASTDLSETSEQYF
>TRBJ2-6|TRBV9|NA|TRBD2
TGTGCCAGCAGCAGGACAGGCAGGACTAGCGGGAGCGCAGGGGCCAACGTCCTGACTTTC
CASSRTGRTSGSAGANVLTF
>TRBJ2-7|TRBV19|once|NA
TGTGCCAGTAGTATAGCCTCCGGCTACGAGCAGTACTTC
CASSIASGYEQYF
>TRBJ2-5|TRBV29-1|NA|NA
TGCAGCGTTGAAAGGGGTGTCGGGGAGACCCAGTACTTC
CSVERGVGETQYF
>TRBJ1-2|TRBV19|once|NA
TGTGCCAGTAGTATAGGCGGGGCGAGCTATGGCTACACCTTC
CASSIGGASYGYTF
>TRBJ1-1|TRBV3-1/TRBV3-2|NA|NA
TGTGCCAGCAGCCAGGAGGGATTTGAAGCTTTCTTT
CASSQEGFEAFF
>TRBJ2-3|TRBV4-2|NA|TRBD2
TGTGCCAGCAGCCAAGTGGCGGGGACTAGCGGGGGAACGCAGTATTTT
CASSQVAGTSGGTQYF
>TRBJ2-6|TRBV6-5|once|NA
TGTGCCAGCAAGAGGGCAGCTGGGGCCAACGTCCTGACTTTC
CASKRAAGANVLTF
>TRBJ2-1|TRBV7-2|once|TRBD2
TGTGCCAGCAGCCTCGGACTAGCAGGGAATGAGCAGTTCTTC
CASSLGLAGNEQFF